The sequence of this T cell receptor beta chain was determined in a study of beta chain features in type 1 diabetes. About the study: Healthy donors, compared against patients, showed similar age, gender and cell yields. All of the samples together had some 99 million sorted cells examined.

cDNA synthesis used the whole RNA isolate, giving expressed TCRB sequences. Clones were read by immunoSEQ multiplex PCR, and TCRdb kept only the in-frame ones, dropping some. The repertoire consists of about 15,000 clones, with 40% to 55% occurring once and the leading ten covering 0.4% to 0.6%. Whole-study results and caveats: Compared to healthy donors, patients appeared to have naive, central memory and Treg TCRB repertoires that were more alike.

The V end was cut by 1 base, the J end by 5 bases, with 7 bases between. The CDR3 runs 13 residues. Germline assignment: CDR1 SEHNR and CDR2 FQNEAQ (reference sequence). A few counts support this clone. Its target is unknown. The chain couples TRBV7-9 to TRBJ2-3; a possible D gene is TRBD1 (5 bases). The source of this sequence is a woman aged 40 to 49 in good health. The sequenced sample consisted of stem cell memory CD4+ T cells from blood. The CDR3 reads CASSLGQGDTQYF. CDR3 bases: TGTGCCAGCAGCTTAGGCCAGGGAGATACGCAGTATTTT.